One sample yielded the 28 T cell receptor beta chains listed below, sequenced in a study of T cells in Graves' hyperthyroidism and ophthalmopathy. TCR beta CDR3 sequences were amplified from RNA transcripts. During a first-round RT-PCR of the TCR CDR3, the HTBI primer set was used. TCRdb re-called the multiplex PCR reads with MiXCR, one entry per CDR3 protein. This table holds under 750,000 distinct CDR3 sequences, roughly 20% found once. Sequencing was done on a sample of blood. These receptors came from a woman between 45 and 65 years old with Graves' hyperthyroidism that later progressed to Graves' ophthalmopathy.

This clonotype was seen many times. V usage is TRBV7-9 and J usage is TRBJ2-1; 8 bases agree with TRBD1. The CDR3 is 15 amino acids. The germline V gene encodes CDR1 SEHNR and CDR2 FQNEAQ (reference sequence). After removal of 4 bases from V and 7 bases from J, the junction contained 9 bases not matched to a gene. The CDR3 DNA reads as TGTGCCAGCAGCTGGCCGGGACAGGCGATAAATGAGCAGTTCTTC. Translation gives CASSWPGQAINEQFF.

This clonotype has a count of ten or more. The CDR3 is CASSSGGLAGVYEQYF. The CDR3 nucleotides are TGCGCCAGCAGCTCGGGGGGACTAGCGGGGGTCTACGAGCAGTACTTC. The V and J genes are TRBV5-1 and TRBJ2-7; 14 bases are shared with TRBD2. Germline trimming cut 3 bases from V and 3 bases from J; bases unmatched to any gene: 5. Germline V gene data show CDR1 as SGHRS and CDR2 as YFSETQ. The CDR3 runs 16 residues.

The chain's CDR3 is CASSYFLGEQGYGYTF. DNA of the CDR3: TGTGCCAGCAGTTACTTTCTTGGGGAACAAGGCTATGGCTACACCTTC. V and J are TRBV6-9 and TRBJ1-2; D not certain. The germline V gene has CDR1 MNHGY and CDR2 SVAAGI. Trimming cost V 3 bases and J 4 bases, with 18 bases left between them. CDR3 length: 16 amino acids.

Turning to this clonotype: The junction differs from germline at one of its ends, possibly a read error. The gene calls are TRBV6-2 or TRBV6-3 and TRBJ2-1; perhaps TRBD1 as D (5 bases). CDR3 length: 12 residues. Germline lookup yields CDR1 MNHEY and CDR2 SVGEGT. The chain's CDR3 is CASRRTVGVQSF. CDR3 nucleotide sequence: TGTGCCAGCAGGCGAACTGTAGGGGTGCAGTCCTTC.

This clonotype appeared many times. V is TRBV6-1 and J is TRBJ2-2; 9 bases are shared with TRBD1. Germline V gives CDR1 MNHNS, CDR2 SASEGT. The CDR3 loop spans 15 amino acids. The junction had 6 bases not matched to a gene; V was cut back by 7 bases and J by 3 bases. The chain's CDR3 is CASTTGGFHTGELFF. CDR3 bases: TGTGCCAGCACCACAGGGGGCTTCCACACCGGGGAGCTGTTTTTT.

This clonotype was observed at least ten times. V is TRBV2 and J is TRBJ1-1; maybe TRBD1 (5 bases). V gave up 6 bases and J gave up 6 bases, with 14 bases separating them. Germline V gives CDR1 SNHLY, CDR2 FYNNEI. The CDR3 is 13 amino acids. CDR3 sequence (DNA): TGTGCCAGCAGAGAGGACCCGGGGGCTGAAGCTTTCTTT. As protein: CASREDPGAEAFF.

Concerning this clonotype: The CDR3 carries no conserved terminal phenylalanine or tryptophan, so it likely arises from a read error. The DNA is omitted, as the CDR3 cannot be located on it reliably, and the CDR3 follows TCRdb's listing. The rearrangement links TRBV27 to TRBJ1-6. Germline V gene data show CDR1 as MNHEY and CDR2 as SMNVEV (reference sequence). With termini counted, the CDR3 has 16 amino acids. The CDR3: CASSSSTEAYNSPLHS.

This clonotype showed up many times. V and J are TRBV3-1 and TRBJ1-5; a possible D gene is TRBD1 (5 bases). In germline, CDR1 is LGHDT, CDR2 YNNKEL (reference sequence). This CDR3 has 14 amino acids. Trimming took off 2 bases at V and 8 bases at J, with 13 bases between the two ends. The CDR3 DNA follows: TGTGCCAGCAGCCAATCGCCCGGGGCAGAGCCCCAGCATTTT. This codes for CASSQSPGAEPQHF.

This clonotype was detected many times. V gene TRBV11-2 combines with J gene TRBJ2-3; D possibly matches TRBD1 or TRBD2 (6 bases each). With 5 bases removed from V and 1 base from J, the gap between germline ends came to 13 bases. Germline CDR1 and CDR2: SGHAT and FQNNGV. The CDR3 has 15 residues. As DNA, the CDR3 is TGTGCCAGCAGCCAAGGGGGGACCCGCACAGATACGCAGTATTTT. The encoded protein is CASSQGGTRTDTQYF.

This clonotype was found many times. The chain is built from TRBV3-1 and TRBJ2-3; D remains ambiguous. Germline V gives CDR1 LGHDT, CDR2 YNNKEL (reference sequence). With 8 bases removed from V and 6 bases from J, the gap between germline ends came to 6 bases. This CDR3 region has 10 residues. The CDR3, as DNA: TGTGCCAGCGGTAGTGATACGCAGTATTTT. Its protein product is CASGSDTQYF.

This clonotype was observed many times. CDR3 sequence reads: CASTLRSMELTEAFF. CDR3 nucleotides: TGTGCCAGCACCCTACGGAGCATGGAATTAACTGAAGCTTTCTTT. The J gene is TRBJ1-1, the V gene TRBV6-1; D gene unclear. CDR3 length: 15 residues. From germline, CDR1 is MNHNS and CDR2 SASEGT. The ends were cut back, 7 bases at V and 5 bases at J, with 20 bases in the middle.

In its sample, this clonotype was seen a few times. This chain joins TRBV19 and TRBJ1-5; 7 bases agree with TRBD1. The CDR3 runs 15 residues. Trimming cost V 4 bases and J 4 bases; bases outside gene matches: 7. The germline CDR1 and CDR2 sequences are LNHDA and SQIVND (reference sequence). The CDR3 loop reads CASSTDRAPNQPQHF. CDR3 DNA sequence: TGTGCCAGTAGTACCGACAGGGCCCCTAATCAGCCCCAGCATTTT.

This clonotype was counted between two and nine times. The chain links TRBV15 to TRBJ1-2; D remains unclear. CDR3 length: 16 amino acids. In germline, CDR1 is LNHNV, CDR2 YYDKDF (reference sequence). Trimming stripped 1 base from V and 0 bases from J, with 12 bases between. CDR3 region: CATSRAISIPNYGYTF. The CDR3 nucleotides are TGTGCCACCAGCAGAGCGATCTCGATTCCTAACTATGGCTACACCTTC.

This clonotype was detected a few times. The chain is built from TRBV10-3 and TRBJ2-1, with 9 nucleotides matching TRBD2. The CDR3 length is 15 residues. The J segment lost 7 bases and the V segment lost 5 bases, leaving 9 bases of the junction unmatched. In germline, CDR1 is ENHRY, CDR2 SYGVKD. This CDR3 is CAISNAGGRKNEQFF. In nucleotides, the CDR3 is TGTGCCATCAGTAACGCGGGGGGGCGGAAAAATGAGCAGTTCTTC.

The chain combines TRBV3-1 with TRBJ2-5; 7 bases match TRBD1. The CDR3 is made up of 18 amino acids. Germline values: CDR1 LGHDT, CDR2 YNNKEL (reference sequence). Germline trimming cut 0 bases from V and 0 bases from J; bases unmatched to any gene: 10. CDR3 nucleotides: TGTGCCAGCAGCCAAGAAACAGGGGCCTTCCCCTACCAAGAGACCCAGTACTTC. Translation gives CASSQETGAFPYQETQYF.

The table lists this clonotype with many counts. The chain couples TRBV11-1 to TRBJ1-1; D unclear. Germline CDR1 is SGHAT and CDR2 is FQDESV (reference sequence). The V and J ends lost 1 base and 0 bases respectively, with 9 bases between them. CDR3 length: 15 amino acids. CDR3 bases: TGTGCCAGCAGCTTAGGGGCATCTATGAACACTGAAGCTTTCTTT. Translated, it gives CASSLGASMNTEAFF.

The rearrangement links TRBV10-3 to TRBJ1-2, with D possibly matching TRBD1 (5 bases). CDR1 and CDR2 from the germline V gene are ENHRY and SYGVKD. The length of the CDR3 is 15 residues. With 3 bases removed from V and 7 bases from J, the gap between germline ends came to 18 bases. CDR3 bases: TGTGCCATCAGTGATCTAACAGGCACCGAGGGTGGCTACACCTTC. Protein sequence: CAISDLTGTEGGYTF.

There are many counts of this clonotype. This sequence joins TRBV6-1 and TRBJ2-2, with D unresolved. V was shortened by 5 bases and J by 6 bases, with 16 bases between the two germline ends. The CDR3 length is 15 residues. The germline CDR1 and CDR2 sequences are MNHNS and SASEGT. The CDR3 reads CASSLEGSVAGELFF. As DNA, the CDR3 is TGTGCCAGCAGTTTGGAAGGTTCAGTCGCCGGGGAGCTGTTTTTT.

This clonotype occurred a few times. The chain employs TRBV29-1 and TRBJ1-1; D gene unclear. V gave up 4 bases and J gave up 0 bases, with 15 bases separating them. The CDR3 consists of 15 residues. Germline CDR1 is SQVTM and CDR2 is ANQGSEA. The CDR3 loop is CSVGGVFSMNTEAFF. The CDR3 DNA is TGCAGCGTTGGCGGGGTTTTCTCCATGAACACTGAAGCTTTCTTT.

This clonotype occurred many times. The chain carries TRBV6-5 and TRBJ1-1; D possibly corresponds to TRBD1 (6 bases). This CDR3 is built from 15 residues. V shed 4 bases and J shed 3 bases, with 15 bases lying between them. Germline assignment: CDR1 MNHEY and CDR2 SVGAGI. This chain's CDR3 is CASSLQGVVDTEAFF. The CDR3, as DNA: TGTGCCAGCAGTTTACAGGGAGTGGTCGACACTGAAGCTTTCTTT.

The DNA for the CDR3 is TGTGCCGCTAATGCGGGGGGGCCTCGGAATGAGCAGTTCTTC. Translating it yields CAANAGGPRNEQFF. The gene calls are TRBV12-3 or TRBV12-4 and TRBJ2-1, with 9 bases that match TRBD2. V shed 11 bases and J 7 bases; nucleotides not matched to a gene: 12. The CDR3 loop spans 14 amino acids.

The chain has TRBV7-9 and TRBJ2-6; 9 bases line up with TRBD1. Germline-derived CDR1 and CDR2 are SEHNR and FQNEAQ (reference sequence). This CDR3 is built from 18 residues. The ends lost 5 bases at V and 0 bases at J; junction bases unmatched: 8. The CDR3 loop is CASSQPGQGHSGANVLTF. CDR3 sequence (DNA): TGTGCCAGCAGCCAGCCGGGACAGGGCCACTCTGGGGCCAACGTCCTGACTTTC.

The chain joins TRBV29-1 to TRBJ1-2; TRBD1 matches 7 bases. V dropped 2 bases and J dropped 2; count of bases not matched to a gene: 2. This CDR3 has 13 residues. The V gene's germline CDR1 is SQVTM and CDR2 ANQGSEA. DNA for the CDR3: TGCAGCGTTGAACAGGGGGAAAACTATGGCTACACCTTC. Its protein is CSVEQGENYGYTF.

This clonotype was seen at least ten times. The V call is TRBV20-1, the J call TRBJ1-4; tentatively, D is TRBD1 (5 bases). V was trimmed by 7 bases and J by 8 bases, leaving 17 bases between them. The CDR3 runs to 13 residues. The germline V gene encodes CDR1 DFQATT and CDR2 SNEGSKA (reference sequence). CDR3 sequence: CSGREGMLEKLFF. The CDR3 nucleotides are TGCAGTGGGCGGGAGGGGATGTTGGAAAAACTGTTTTTT.

The chain carries TRBV6-2 or TRBV6-3 and TRBJ2-7; D not resolved. Trimming shortened V by 5 bases and J by 4 bases, and 15 bases separated the two germline ends. Germline CDR1 reads MNHEY; CDR2 reads SVGEGT. The length of the CDR3 is 14 residues. CDR3 protein: CASSAASDGYEQYF. CDR3 coding DNA: TGTGCCAGCAGTGCTGCCTCGGACGGGTACGAGCAGTACTTC.

The chain is built from TRBV10-3 and TRBJ1-6, with TRBD1 as a possible D gene (6 bases). Germline loops: CDR1 ENHRY, CDR2 SYGVKD. CDR3 length equals 11 residues. CDR3 amino acids: CAAGADSPLHF. The CDR3 nucleotides are TGTGCGGCAGGGGCTGATTCACCCCTCCACTTT.

This clonotype was seen repeatedly, ten times or more. This chain uses TRBV12-3 or TRBV12-4 with TRBJ2-3; D is unresolved. V was cut by 2 bases and J by 0 bases, with 9 bases left in between. The CDR3 sequence is 15 residues long. The DNA of the CDR3 is TGTGCCAGCAGTTTAACCGGGCCCAGCACAGATACGCAGTATTTT. It is translated as CASSLTGPSTDTQYF.

This clonotype was observed a handful of times. The rearrangement uses TRBV29-1 and TRBJ2-7, with D perhaps matching TRBD2 (6 bases). CDR3 length: 12 residues. Trimming pared 5 bases from V and 0 bases from J, leaving 8 bases between. The germline CDR1 and CDR2 sequences are SQVTM and ANQGSEA. The CDR3 coding sequence is TGCAGCGTTCGGCGGGACTCCTACGAGCAGTACTTC. Translated, it gives CSVRRDSYEQYF.